These 18 T cell receptor beta chains share one sample of origin, sequenced in a study of blood T cell repertoires in COVID-19 (dated by TCRdb to the early 2020s). Libraries were constructed by the immunoSEQ multiplex PCR assay. TCRdb took this table from immuneACCESS and kept in-frame rearrangements with V and J called. Such tables lack part of the clones; where checked against another copy, unresolved V genes explain under half of the gap, and the rest is unexplained. This sample is represented by a few hundred thousand clones; 82% of them were singletons. The top ten clones comprise roughly 3.4% of the sample. The source material was peripheral blood. The receptors shown here come from a woman aged 18-29 years with acute or convalescent COVID-19.

The chain couples TRBV5-1 to TRBJ2-2; D possibly corresponds to TRBD2 (5 bases). The CDR3 extends over 16 amino acids. Germline loops: CDR1 SGHRS, CDR2 YFSETQ. Trimming took 0 bases from V and 6 from J, leaving 15 bases between them. The CDR3 protein is CASSLAGRGGAGELFF. The CDR3 coding sequence is TGCGCCAGCAGCTTGGCGGGGAGAGGTGGCGCCGGGGAGCTGTTTTTT. The whole variable domain, remainder taken from reference TRBV5-1 and TRBJ2-2, is KAGVTQTPRYLIKTRGQQVTLSCSPISGHRSVSWYQQTPGQGLQFLFEYFSETQRNKGNFPGRFSGRQFSNSRSEMNVSTLELGDSALYLCASSLAGRGGAGELFFGEGSRLTVL.

This rearrangement joins TRBV24-1 to TRBJ2-3; D possibly corresponds to TRBD2 (6 bases). V lost 0 bases and J lost 3, with 15 bases in between. Germline CDR1 and CDR2: KGHDR and SFDVKD. The CDR3 spans 17 residues. This CDR3 reads CATSDLPATGATDTQYF. In DNA form, the CDR3 reads TGTGCCACCAGTGATTTGCCCGCGACGGGAGCTACAGATACGCAGTATTTT.

The chain is built from TRBV28 and TRBJ2-5; 9 positions agree with TRBD2. The trim removed 6 bases at V and 5 bases at J, leaving 10 bases unmatched. The CDR3 sequence is 15 residues long. Looked up from germline, CDR1 is MDHEN and CDR2 is SYDVKM. The CDR3 loop reads CASSSGTSPGETQYF. CDR3 in DNA: TGTGCCAGCAGCTCCGGGACTAGCCCGGGGGAGACCCAGTACTTC. Supplemented by reference TRBV28 and TRBJ2-5, the full variable domain reads DVKVTQSSRYLVKRTGEKVFLECVQDMDHENMFWYRQDPGLGLRLIYFSYDVKMKEKGDIPEGYSVSREKKERFSLILESASTNQTSMYLCASSSGTSPGETQYFGPGTRLLVL.

The V and J genes are TRBV28 and TRBJ1-6, with D possibly TRBD1 on 5 matching bases. The CDR3 totals 16 residues. The germline V gene encodes CDR1 MDHEN and CDR2 SYDVKM. The ends were cut back, 2 bases at V and 2 bases at J, with 10 bases in the middle. CDR3: CASSLPRVTYNSPLHF. The CDR3 nucleotides are TGTGCCAGCAGTTTACCCAGGGTGACCTATAATTCACCCCTCCACTTT.

The chain links TRBV5-1 to TRBJ1-2; 11 bases are a match to TRBD1. The CDR3 length is 14 residues. From germline, CDR1 is SGHRS and CDR2 YFSETQ. Losses at the gene ends were 4 bases for V and 8 bases for J; bases not matched to a gene: 7. CDR3 amino acids: CASSLDRGLRGYTF. Here the CDR3 DNA reads TGCGCCAGCAGCCTGGACAGGGGGCTAAGGGGCTACACCTTC.

The J gene is TRBJ2-1, the V gene TRBV7-2, with 8 bases lining up with TRBD1. The V and J ends lost 3 bases and 6 bases, in that order; junction bases with no gene match: 7. Looked up from germline, CDR1 is SGHTA and CDR2 is FQGNSA. This CDR3 is built from 15 residues. The CDR3 DNA reads TGTGCCAGCAGCTTCGACAGGGGCTCCATCAATGAGCAGTTCTTC. Translating it yields CASSFDRGSINEQFF.

The CDR3 DNA reads TGTGCCTGGAGCGAACAGGGGTTACCTAACTATGGCTACACCTTC. Its translation: CAWSEQGLPNYGYTF. The chain carries TRBV30 and TRBJ1-2; the match to TRBD1 covers 7 bases. From germline, CDR1 is GTSNPN and CDR2 SVGIG (reference sequence). The CDR3 spans 15 residues. The V gene end was trimmed by 3 bases and the J gene end by 0 bases; junction bases not matched to a gene: 7.

The chain joins TRBV6-6 to TRBJ2-1; D unresolved. Trimming pared 5 bases from V and 8 bases from J, leaving 10 bases between. Per the germline V gene, CDR1 is MNHNY and CDR2 is SVGAGI (reference sequence). The CDR3 runs to 12 residues. CDR3 protein: CASSPGSDEQFF. The CDR3 DNA follows: TGTGCCAGCAGTCCCGGGTCCGATGAGCAGTTCTTC.

This clone was found a few times. In DNA form, the CDR3 reads TGTGCCAGCAGCCAAACAGGGGTTGGCTATGGCTACACCTTC. Translation gives CASSQTGVGYGYTF. The chain links TRBV14 to TRBJ1-2; 7 nucleotides match TRBD1. The CDR3 runs to 14 residues. Germline-derived CDR1 and CDR2 are SGHDN and FVKESK. After removal of 2 bases from V and 4 bases from J, the junction contained 4 bases not matched to a gene.

V usage is TRBV19 and J usage is TRBJ2-7, with TRBD1 identical over 9 bases. CDR1 and CDR2 (germline): LNHDA, SQIVND (reference sequence). V lost 3 bases, J lost 0 bases, and 12 bases stayed unmatched. CDR3 length equals 18 residues. In DNA, the CDR3 is TGTGCCAGTAGTATGGGATGGCACGGGACAGGGTTCTCCTACGAGCAGTACTTC. Protein sequence: CASSMGWHGTGFSYEQYF.

The CDR3 nucleotides are TGTGCCAGCTCACTATCATCTAGCCTCTTCTCCTACAATGAGCAGTTCTTC. It encodes CASSLSSSLFSYNEQFF. The chain couples TRBV18 to TRBJ2-1; a possible D gene is TRBD2 (5 bases). The CDR3 has 17 amino acids. V gave up 4 bases and J gave up 0 bases, with 16 bases separating them. CDR1 is KGHSH, CDR2 LQKENI, per germline.

J is TRBJ1-6 and V is TRBV10-3; 7 bases match TRBD1. Trimming took 2 bases from V and 7 from J; bases not matched to a gene: 8. Per the germline V gene, CDR1 is ENHRY and CDR2 is SYGVKD. The CDR3 is 16 amino acids. The CDR3 DNA sequence: TGTGCCATCAGTGAGAAAGACAGGGTTAGGAATTCACCCCTCCACTTT. This sequence encodes CAISEKDRVRNSPLHF.

DNA for the CDR3: TGTGCCAGCAGCTCTGGGCGGGTCACTGTACAAGAGACCCAGTACTTC. It is translated as CASSSGRVTVQETQYF. This chain links TRBV7-8 with TRBJ2-5; TRBD2 is a possible D gene (5 bases). Trimming cost V 4 bases and J 2 bases, with 17 bases left between them. Germline V gives CDR1 SGHVS, CDR2 FQNEAQ. The CDR3 has 16 amino acids.

In nucleotides, the CDR3 is TGTGCCTGGAGTCCATACAATGAGCAGTTCTTC. As protein: CAWSPYNEQFF. The V and J genes are TRBV30 and TRBJ2-1; D ambiguous. V was pared by 2 bases and J by 4 bases, with 3 bases between. Germline assignment: CDR1 GTSNPN and CDR2 SVGIG (reference sequence). The CDR3 loop spans 11 amino acids.

This clone was seen a single time. V usage is TRBV5-6 and J usage is TRBJ2-5; TRBD1 aligns across 8 bases. After removal of 2 bases from V and 5 bases from J, the junction contained 11 bases not matched to a gene. The CDR3 has 16 amino acids. Germline CDR1 reads SGHDT; CDR2 reads YYEEEE. In nucleotides, the CDR3 is TGTGCCAGCAGCTTAGGGTACAGGGGGGCGGCGGAGACCCAGTACTTC. It translates to CASSLGYRGAAETQYF.

The CDR3, as DNA: TGTGCCTGGGATAATCAAGCGGGAGTACCCTACAATGAGCAGTTCTTC. Its translation is CAWDNQAGVPYNEQFF. V and J are TRBV30 and TRBJ2-1; TRBD2 matches at 8 bases. Germline CDR1 and CDR2: GTSNPN and SVGIG (reference sequence). After removal of 5 bases from V and 2 bases from J, the junction contained 11 bases not matched to a gene. This CDR3 has 16 amino acids.

The chain's CDR3 is CASSLGQGGLNEKLFF. The CDR3, as DNA: TGTGCCAGCAGCCTTGGACAGGGGGGCCTTAATGAAAAACTGTTTTTT. This sequence joins TRBV5-5 and TRBJ1-4; 10 nucleotides match TRBD1. This CDR3 is built from 16 residues. After removal of 4 bases from V and 4 bases from J, the junction contained 7 bases not matched to a gene. Germline-derived CDR1 and CDR2 are SGHKS and YYEKEE (reference sequence).

The rearrangement links TRBV6-2 or TRBV6-3 to TRBJ2-1; D possibly corresponds to TRBD2 (6 bases). From germline, CDR1 is MNHEY and CDR2 SVGEGT. Between the trimmed V and J ends, which lost 7 bases and 3 bases, there was a span of 16 bases. The CDR3 is 15 residues long. The CDR3 bases are TGTGCCAGCACCCCTCGGATAGCGGACTACAATGAGCAGTTCTTC. Translating it yields CASTPRIADYNEQFF.